The rows below give T cell receptor beta chains drawn from one sample of a study of control samples from healthy donors and cancer patients. Only in-frame clones appear in the TCRdb table, and some are missing; sequencing was by immunoSEQ multiplex PCR. The data show 150,000 to 170,000 clones, about 94% seen once. Sequencing input: blood. The source is a man aged 35 to 55 in good health. Both conserved end residues are part of each CDR3. Each record gives: clone size, J gene, V gene, D gene, CDR3 DNA, CDR3 protein. A D gene is named only where the DNA matches it firmly. Only some rows state a clone size, as once, few, many or a class for expanded clones.

>NA|TRBJ1-4|TRBV6-6|NA
TGTGCCAGCAGTCCCCGTGGCAGGGCAAGAGGGCATGAAAAACTGTTTTTT
CASSPRGRARGHEKLFF
>few|TRBJ1-4|TRBV5-1|TRBD1
TGCGCCAGCAGCGCCGGGACAGGGGATGAAAAACTGTTTTTT
CASSAGTGDEKLFF
>NA|TRBJ1-2|TRBV2|NA
TGTGCCAGCAGTGACGGGGGGGGCTATGGCTACACCTTC
CASSDGGGYGYTF
>NA|TRBJ1-1|TRBV30|TRBD1
TGTGCCTGGAGTGATCGGACAGGATGGGGTGAAGCTTTCTTT
CAWSDRTGWGEAFF
>few|TRBJ2-3|TRBV19|NA
TGTGCCAGTAGTATCGAGGGTGTGAGCACAGATACGCAGTATTTT
CASSIEGVSTDTQYF
>NA|TRBJ1-2|TRBV4-3|NA
TGCGCCAGCAGCCAAGATCTTACGGGAGACTATGGCTACACCTTC
CASSQDLTGDYGYTF
>NA|TRBJ1-1|TRBV28|NA
TGTGCCACCCGGACGATGAACACTGAAGCTTTCTTT
CATRTMNTEAFF
>NA|TRBJ1-1|TRBV9|NA
TGTGCCAGCAGCCCGCCCATCTTCGGAGCTTTCTTT
CASSPPIFGAFF
>NA|TRBJ2-2|TRBV7-3|NA
TGTGCCAGCAGCTTATCCCCCATCACAGAGGGGTCCGGGGAGCTGTTTTTT
CASSLSPITEGSGELFF
>NA|TRBJ1-2|TRBV19|NA
TGTGCCAGTAGTAGGTGGGCGATAGCTAACTATGGCTACACCTTC
CASSRWAIANYGYTF
>NA|TRBJ1-2|TRBV3-1/TRBV3-2|NA
TGTGCCAGCAGCCCCACAACCCGTGACTATGGCTACACCTTC
CASSPTTRDYGYTF
>few|TRBJ1-3|TRBV28|NA
TGTGCCAGCAGTTTTTGGTCGGGTAGCTCTGGAAACACCATATATTTT
CASSFWSGSSGNTIYF
>few|TRBJ2-3|TRBV5-1|NA
TGCGCCAGCAGCTTAGACAGCGAAATCACAGATACGCAGTATTTT
CASSLDSEITDTQYF
>NA|TRBJ1-1|TRBV7-8|NA
TGTGCCAGCAGCTTAGTAAAGGGGATGAACACTGAAGCTTTCTTT
CASSLVKGMNTEAFF
>NA|TRBJ1-1|TRBV2|TRBD1
TGTGCCAGCAGTTACAGGGGGATGAACACTGAAGCTTTCTTT
CASSYRGMNTEAFF
>few|TRBJ1-1|TRBV4-1|NA
TGCGCCAGCAGCCAAGGGGTAGGGGCTTGGGGAGCTTTCTTT
CASSQGVGAWGAFF
>NA|TRBJ1-5|TRBV2|NA
TGTGCCAGCAGTGCCATCGGGGAGGGCTGGGGTCAGCCCCAGCATTTT
CASSAIGEGWGQPQHF
>NA|TRBJ2-1|TRBV6-5|NA
TGTGCCAGCAGCCAGGGGGGTAACGACAATGAGCAGTTCTTC
CASSQGGNDNEQFF
>NA|TRBJ1-3|TRBV5-8|NA
TGTGCCAGCAGGTTGTACGGTGGAAACACCATATATTTT
CASRLYGGNTIYF
>once|TRBJ1-6|TRBV6-5|NA
TGTGCCAGCAGTTACCAGGGGACTTCACCCCTCCACTTT
CASSYQGTSPLHF
>NA|TRBJ2-7|TRBV27|TRBD1
TGTGCCAGCAGTTCGGGACAGGGGGCGTACGAGCAGTACTTC
CASSSGQGAYEQYF
>NA|TRBJ2-7|TRBV28|NA
TGTGCCAGCAGTTCCGGGGAGGTGGGCTCCTACGAGCAGTACTTC
CASSSGEVGSYEQYF
>NA|TRBJ1-1|TRBV12-3/TRBV12-4|NA
TGTGCCAGCACGGCGGATGGTTTAGGCGAAGCTTTCTTT
CASTADGLGEAFF
>NA|TRBJ1-1|TRBV5-1|NA
TGCGCCAGCAGCTTGTCACCAGAATTATACACTGAAGCTTTCTTT
CASSLSPELYTEAFF
>once|TRBJ1-1|TRBV24-1|TRBD1
TGTGCCACCAGTGACCCGCCGACAGGGGAAGGGAACACTGAAGCTTTCTTT
CATSDPPTGEGNTEAFF
>NA|TRBJ1-5|TRBV28|TRBD1
TGTGCCAGCAGTTTGACAGGGAACAATCAGCCCCAGCATTTT
CASSLTGNNQPQHF
>NA|TRBJ2-3|TRBV3-1/TRBV3-2|NA
TGTGCCAGCAGCCAAGCCGTTTGGGAAGATACGCAGTATTTT
CASSQAVWEDTQYF
>NA|TRBJ1-1|TRBV6-5|NA
TGTGCCACGAGGGGGTCAAAGTCGGGGCGAACTGAAGCTTTCTTT
CATRGSKSGRTEAFF
>NA|TRBJ2-7|TRBV19|TRBD2
TGTGCCAGTAGCCCCGGGAGGGCCTACGAGCAGTACTTC
CASSPGRAYEQYF
>NA|TRBJ2-7|TRBV2|TRBD2
TGTGCCAGCAGACTAGCGGGGGGGGTCTACGAGCAGTACTTC
CASRLAGGVYEQYF
>once|TRBJ2-3|TRBV25-1|NA
TGTGCCAGCAGTGAATGGGGGCGTACAGATACGCAGTATTTT
CASSEWGRTDTQYF
>NA|TRBJ2-3|TRBV7-2|NA
TGTGCCAGCAGCTTAGGGGTTGGGAGCACAGATACGCAGTATTTT
CASSLGVGSTDTQYF
>NA|TRBJ1-4|TRBV30|NA
TGTGCCTGGAGTATCCAGGGAGTGGAAAAACTGTTTTTT
CAWSIQGVEKLFF
>NA|TRBJ1-2|TRBV24-1|TRBD1
TGTGCCACCAGTGACACTCGACAGGGAGATGGCTACACCTTC
CATSDTRQGDGYTF
>NA|TRBJ1-6|TRBV7-9|NA
TGTGCCAGCAGCGGTCACCGGGAGGAAAATTCACCCCTCCACTTT
CASSGHREENSPLHF
>NA|TRBJ2-5|TRBV24-1|NA
TGTGCCACCAGTGAGGCAGTTCAAGAGACCCAGTACTTC
CATSEAVQETQYF
>NA|TRBJ1-2|TRBV7-9|NA
TGTGCCAGCAGCCGAATGACAGCGGCGACGGATGGCTACACCTTC
CASSRMTAATDGYTF
>once|TRBJ2-5|TRBV4-1|TRBD1
TGCGCCAGCAGCCAGACGCCACAGGGGAGAAATGGGACCCAGTACTTC
CASSQTPQGRNGTQYF
>NA|TRBJ1-2|TRBV2|TRBD1
TGTGCCAGCAAGGACAGGAGCTTTATCTATGGCTACACCTTC
CASKDRSFIYGYTF
>once|TRBJ2-1|TRBV7-6|NA
TGTGCCAGCGGGGGGAGCTCCTACAATGAGCAGTTCTTC
CASGGSSYNEQFF
>NA|TRBJ1-1|TRBV5-1|NA
TGCGCCAGCAGCTTAGGCATCTCAGGAGGGAACACTGAAGCTTTCTTT
CASSLGISGGNTEAFF
>NA|TRBJ1-2|TRBV28|NA
TGTGCCAGCAGTTTACCGCAACAGGGTCGGAACGGCTACACCTTC
CASSLPQQGRNGYTF
>NA|TRBJ1-4|TRBV4-1|NA
TGCGCCAGCAGCCAAGAGATCCCTAAAGAACTGTTTTTT
CASSQEIPKELFF
>NA|TRBJ1-3|TRBV11-2|NA
TGTGCCAGCAGCCCTCGGATGACAGGCGAGAACACCATATATTTT
CASSPRMTGENTIYF
>NA|TRBJ1-4|TRBV7-9|TRBD1
TGTGCCAGCAGCTTAGGAGGACAGGGCCTTGAAAAACTGTTTTTT
CASSLGGQGLEKLFF
>NA|TRBJ2-1|TRBV27|TRBD2
TGTGCCAGCAGTTTATGGCGGGGGGATTACAATGAGCAGTTCTTC
CASSLWRGDYNEQFF
>NA|TRBJ1-1|TRBV19|NA
TGTGCCAGTAGTATTAGATTGAACACTGAAGCTTTCTTT
CASSIRLNTEAFF
>NA|TRBJ1-1|TRBV6-2/TRBV6-3|TRBD1
TGTGCCAGCAGTAAAGGACAGGGGTACACTGAAGCTTTCTTT
CASSKGQGYTEAFF
>NA|TRBJ2-7|TRBV7-2|NA
TGTGCCAGCAGCTTGACTATCACCGCCGGGCCTCGGGAGCAGTACTTC
CASSLTITAGPREQYF
>NA|TRBJ1-4|TRBV7-9|TRBD1
TGTGCCAGCAGCGTTATGGACAGGGAATACGCAACTAATGAAAAACTGTTTTTT
CASSVMDREYATNEKLFF
>NA|TRBJ1-6|TRBV5-1|NA
TGCGCCAGCAGCTCTACCCCCCACAGTTACTCACCCCTCCACTTT
CASSSTPHSYSPLHF
>NA|TRBJ1-4|TRBV7-2|NA
TGTGCCAGCAGCTTAGCCCCGGGTGAAAAACTGTTTTTT
CASSLAPGEKLFF
>NA|TRBJ1-1|TRBV29-1|TRBD1
TGCACCAGGGGGGTCACTGAAGCTTTCTTT
CTRGVTEAFF
>NA|TRBJ1-5|TRBV5-8|NA
TGTGCCAGCAGCTTGGATGGCCAGAACCACTATCAGCCCCAGCATTTT
CASSLDGQNHYQPQHF